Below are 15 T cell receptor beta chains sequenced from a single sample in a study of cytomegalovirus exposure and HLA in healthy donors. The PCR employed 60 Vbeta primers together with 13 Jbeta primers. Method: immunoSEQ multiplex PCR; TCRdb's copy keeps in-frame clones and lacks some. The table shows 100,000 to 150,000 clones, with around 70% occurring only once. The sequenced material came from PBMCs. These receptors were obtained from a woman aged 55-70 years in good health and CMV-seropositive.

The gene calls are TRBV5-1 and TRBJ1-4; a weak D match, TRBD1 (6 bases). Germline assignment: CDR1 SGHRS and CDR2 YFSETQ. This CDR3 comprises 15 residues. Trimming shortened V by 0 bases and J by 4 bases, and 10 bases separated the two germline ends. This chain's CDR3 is CASSLGQAGNEKLFF. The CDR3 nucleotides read TGCGCCAGCAGCTTGGGACAGGCCGGTAATGAAAAACTGTTTTTT.

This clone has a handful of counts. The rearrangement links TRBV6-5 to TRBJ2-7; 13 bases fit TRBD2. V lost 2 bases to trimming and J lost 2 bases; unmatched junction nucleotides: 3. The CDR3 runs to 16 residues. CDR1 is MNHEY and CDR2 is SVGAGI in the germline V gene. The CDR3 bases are TGTGCCAGCAGTTACCGGACTAGCGGGGGCGCCTACGAGCAGTACTTC. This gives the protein CASSYRTSGGAYEQYF.

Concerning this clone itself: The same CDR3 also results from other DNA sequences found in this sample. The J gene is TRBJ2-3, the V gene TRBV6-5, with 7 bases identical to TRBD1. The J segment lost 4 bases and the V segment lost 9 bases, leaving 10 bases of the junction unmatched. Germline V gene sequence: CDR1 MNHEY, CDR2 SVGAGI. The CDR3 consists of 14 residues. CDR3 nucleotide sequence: TGTGCCAGTAGTCTGACAGGGCCCGCAGATACGCAGTATTTT. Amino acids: CASSLTGPADTQYF.

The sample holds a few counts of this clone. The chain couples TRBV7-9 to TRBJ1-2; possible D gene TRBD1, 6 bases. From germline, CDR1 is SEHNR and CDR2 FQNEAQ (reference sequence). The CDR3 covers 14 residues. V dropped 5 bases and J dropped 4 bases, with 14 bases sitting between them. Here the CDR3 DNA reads TGTGCCAGCAGCGCAGGGGACGGAGGCTATGGCTACACCTTC. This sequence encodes CASSAGDGGYGYTF.

The CDR3 DNA follows: TGCAGCGTTTACAGGGTTTCTGGAAACACCATATATTTT. It translates to CSVYRVSGNTIYF. The rearrangement links TRBV29-1 to TRBJ1-3; TRBD1 might be the D (6 bases). The CDR3 is 13 amino acids. Trimming stripped 5 bases from V and 1 base from J, with 9 bases between. Looked up from germline, CDR1 is SQVTM and CDR2 is ANQGSEA.

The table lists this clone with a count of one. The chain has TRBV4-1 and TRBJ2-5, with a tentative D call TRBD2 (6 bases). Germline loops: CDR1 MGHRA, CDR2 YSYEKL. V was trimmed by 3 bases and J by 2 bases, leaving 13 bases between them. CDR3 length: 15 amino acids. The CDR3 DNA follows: TGCGCCAGCAGCCAGGGGGGACGGCCGCAAGAGACCCAGTACTTC. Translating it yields CASSQGGRPQETQYF.

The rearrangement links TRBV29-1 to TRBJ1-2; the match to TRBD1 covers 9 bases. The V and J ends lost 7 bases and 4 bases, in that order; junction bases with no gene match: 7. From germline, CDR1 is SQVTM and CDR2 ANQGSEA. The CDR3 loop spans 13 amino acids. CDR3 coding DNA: TGCAGCGACCTGGGACAGGGCAGCTATGGCTACACCTTC. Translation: CSDLGQGSYGYTF. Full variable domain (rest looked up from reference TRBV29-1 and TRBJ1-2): SAVISQKPSRDICQRGTSLTIQCQVDSQVTMMFWYRQQPGQSLTLIATANQGSEATYESGFVIDKFPISRPNLTFSTLTVSNMSPEDSSIYLCSDLGQGSYGYTFGSGTRLTVV.

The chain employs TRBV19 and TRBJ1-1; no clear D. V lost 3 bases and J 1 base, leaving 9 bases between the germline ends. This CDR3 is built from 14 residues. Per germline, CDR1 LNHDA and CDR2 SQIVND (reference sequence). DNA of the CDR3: TGTGCCAGTAGTATCGAGGCGAGGAACACTGAAGCTTTCTTT. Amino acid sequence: CASSIEARNTEAFF.

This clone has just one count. The CDR3 sequence: CASSRTVGDTEAFF. The CDR3 nucleotides read TGTGCCAGCTCACGGACCGTAGGGGACACTGAAGCTTTCTTT. The J gene is TRBJ1-1, the V gene TRBV18, with a weak D call TRBD1 (5 bases). Germline loops: CDR1 KGHSH, CDR2 LQKENI. The CDR3 spans 14 residues. V lost 4 bases and J 3 bases, leaving 12 bases between the germline ends.

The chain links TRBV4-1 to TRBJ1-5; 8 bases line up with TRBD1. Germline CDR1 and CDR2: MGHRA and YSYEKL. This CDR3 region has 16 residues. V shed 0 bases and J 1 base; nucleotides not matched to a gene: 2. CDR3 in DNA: TGCGCCAGCAGCCAAGAAGGGACAGGAAGCAATCAGCCCCAGCATTTT. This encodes CASSQEGTGSNQPQHF.

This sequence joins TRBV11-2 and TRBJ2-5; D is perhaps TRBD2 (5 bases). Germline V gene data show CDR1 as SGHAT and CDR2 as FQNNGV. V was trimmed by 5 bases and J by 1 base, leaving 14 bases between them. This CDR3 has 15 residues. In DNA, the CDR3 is TGTGCCAGCAGCCTCACACGGGGTACCCAAGAGACCCAGTACTTC. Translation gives CASSLTRGTQETQYF.

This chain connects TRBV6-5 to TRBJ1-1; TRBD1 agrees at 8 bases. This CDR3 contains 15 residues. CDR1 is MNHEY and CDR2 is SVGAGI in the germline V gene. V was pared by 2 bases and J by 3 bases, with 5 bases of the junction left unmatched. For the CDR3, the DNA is TGTGCCAGCAGTTACCGGACAGGGAGGTACACTGAAGCTTTCTTT. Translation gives CASSYRTGRYTEAFF.

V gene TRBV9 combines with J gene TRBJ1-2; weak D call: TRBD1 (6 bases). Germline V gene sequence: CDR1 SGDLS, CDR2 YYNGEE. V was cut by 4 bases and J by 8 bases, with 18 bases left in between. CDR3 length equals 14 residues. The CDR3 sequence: CASSLSRDTRGYTF. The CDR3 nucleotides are TGTGCCAGCAGCCTCAGCCGGGACACAAGGGGCTACACCTTC.

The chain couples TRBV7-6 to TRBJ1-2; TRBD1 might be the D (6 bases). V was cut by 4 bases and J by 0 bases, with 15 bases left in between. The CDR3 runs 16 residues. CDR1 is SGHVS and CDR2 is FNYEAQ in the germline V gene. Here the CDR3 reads CASSSMQGITNYGYTF. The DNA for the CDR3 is TGTGCCAGCAGCTCAATGCAGGGGATAACTAACTATGGCTACACCTTC.

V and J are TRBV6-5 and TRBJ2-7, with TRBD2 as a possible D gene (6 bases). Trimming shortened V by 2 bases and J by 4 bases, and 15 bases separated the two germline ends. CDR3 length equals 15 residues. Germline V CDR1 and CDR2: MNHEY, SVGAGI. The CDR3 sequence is CASSYDSGWVYEQYF. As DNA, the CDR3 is TGTGCCAGCAGTTACGACAGCGGGTGGGTATACGAGCAGTACTTC.